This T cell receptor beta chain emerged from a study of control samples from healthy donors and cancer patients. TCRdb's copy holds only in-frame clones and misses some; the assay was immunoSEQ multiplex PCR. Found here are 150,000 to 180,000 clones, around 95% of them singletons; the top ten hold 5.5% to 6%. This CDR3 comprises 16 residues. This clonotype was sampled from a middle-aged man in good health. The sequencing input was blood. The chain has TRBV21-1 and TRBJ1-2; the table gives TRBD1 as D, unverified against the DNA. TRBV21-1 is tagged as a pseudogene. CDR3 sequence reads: CASSKGGRGWSYGYTF. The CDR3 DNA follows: TGTGCCAGCAGCAAAGGGGGCAGGGGGTGGTCCTATGGCTACACCTTC.